Below are 14 T cell receptor beta chains sequenced from a single sample in a study of blood T cell repertoires in COVID-19. Data came from immunoSEQ multiplex PCR; TCRdb stores just in-frame clones and leaves some out. The sample includes 120,000 or so clones, around 68% seen only once; the top ten take about 8.3%. Sequencing was done on a sample of peripheral blood. The receptors were sampled from a woman in her sixties or seventies with acute or convalescent COVID-19.

Written as DNA, the CDR3 is TGTGCCAGCAGCTTGGGGGACAGAGAACTCTATGGCTACACCTTC. As protein: CASSLGDRELYGYTF. The chain employs TRBV5-4 and TRBJ1-2, with 7 bases matching TRBD1. CDR3 length equals 15 residues. Germline loops: CDR1 SGHNT, CDR2 YYREEE (reference sequence). V shed 0 bases, J shed 4 bases, and the junction held 6 bases outside the gene matches. The full variable domain, with the rest looked up from reference TRBV5-4 and TRBJ1-2, is ETGVTQSPTHLIKTRGQQVTLRCSSQSGHNTVSWYQQALGQGPQFIFQYYREEENGRGNFPPRFSGLQFPNYSSELNVNALELDDSALYLCASSLGDRELYGYTFGSGTRLTVV.

V usage is TRBV28 and J usage is TRBJ1-2, with D unresolved. V dropped 4 bases and J dropped 5 bases, with 8 bases sitting between them. This CDR3 is built from 12 residues. The germline CDR1 and CDR2 sequences are MDHEN and SYDVKM. The CDR3 DNA reads TGTGCCAGCAGTTATCTTAGTTATGGCTACACCTTC. Translating it yields CASSYLSYGYTF.

This clone was counted between two and nine times. V gene TRBV30 combines with J gene TRBJ2-1, with TRBD1 identical over 7 bases. Trimming removed 1 base from V and 0 bases from J; junction bases left unmatched: 6. The germline V gene encodes CDR1 GTSNPN and CDR2 SVGIG (reference sequence). This CDR3 is built from 16 residues. CDR3 protein: CAWSAGQFSSYNEQFF. The CDR3 nucleotides are TGTGCCTGGAGTGCGGGACAGTTCAGCTCCTACAATGAGCAGTTCTTC.

The chain joins TRBV5-4 to TRBJ1-1; possibly TRBD1 for D (6 bases). V lost 0 bases, J lost 3 bases, and 12 bases lay in between. Germline loops: CDR1 SGHNT, CDR2 YYREEE (reference sequence). This CDR3 is built from 15 residues. The chain's CDR3 is CASSLANRVDTEAFF. The CDR3 DNA reads as TGTGCCAGCAGCTTGGCAAACAGGGTGGACACTGAAGCTTTCTTT.

The chain recombines TRBV7-9 with TRBJ1-4; TRBD1 might be the D (6 bases). Germline CDR1 is SEHNR and CDR2 is FQNEAQ (reference sequence). This CDR3 is 15 amino acids long. The V end lost 4 bases, the J end lost 4 bases, and 13 bases lay between the germline ends. The CDR3 region is CASSSPTGHNEKLFF. CDR3 in DNA: TGTGCCAGCAGCTCCCCGACAGGACATAATGAAAAACTGTTTTTT.

The chain combines TRBV11-2 with TRBJ1-1, with 7 positions matching TRBD1. The germline V gene encodes CDR1 SGHAT and CDR2 FQNNGV. The CDR3 is 15 residues long. V shed 4 bases, J shed 1 base, and the junction held 6 bases outside the gene matches. Here the CDR3 DNA reads TGTGCCAGCAGCTCCATGACAGGGAGGAACACTGAAGCTTTCTTT. This gives the protein CASSSMTGRNTEAFF. Variable domain in full (rest from reference TRBV11-2 and TRBJ1-1): EAGVAQSPRYKIIEKRQSVAFWCNPISGHATLYWYQQILGQGPKLLIQFQNNGVVDDSQLPKDRFSAERLKGVDSTLKIQPAKLEDSAVYLCASSSMTGRNTEAFFGQGTRLTVV.

The rearrangement links TRBV19 to TRBJ2-7, with TRBD2 as a possible D gene (5 bases). The length of the CDR3 is 13 residues. Germline CDR1 LNHDA, CDR2 SQIVND (reference sequence). V lost 0 bases and J lost 3, with 6 bases in between. The CDR3 coding sequence is TGTGCCAGTAGTATAGAGGCGGGCTACGAGCAGTACTTC. It yields the protein CASSIEAGYEQYF.

V gene TRBV5-1 combines with J gene TRBJ2-7; 9 bases are a match to TRBD1. This CDR3 comprises 15 residues. V lost 4 bases and J lost 4; bases outside the gene matches: 9. CDR1 is SGHRS and CDR2 is YFSETQ in the germline V gene. The CDR3 DNA reads as TGCGCCAGCAGCCCCACCGGGACAGGGATATACGAGCAGTACTTC. This translates into CASSPTGTGIYEQYF.

The CDR3 sequence is CASGPPGQGVSPLHF. DNA for the CDR3: TGTGCTAGTGGCCCGCCGGGACAGGGAGTTTCACCCCTCCACTTT. The J gene is TRBJ1-6, the V gene TRBV12-5, with 9 bases aligning to TRBD1. The CDR3 extends over 15 amino acids. CDR1 and CDR2 (germline): LGHNT, FRNRAP. V shed 6 bases, J shed 9 bases, and the junction held 9 bases outside the gene matches. Full variable domain (missing parts from reference TRBV12-5 and TRBJ1-6): DARVTQTPRHKVTEMGQEVTMRCQPILGHNTVFWYRQTMMQGLELLAYFRNRAPLDDSGMPKDRFSAEMPDATLATLKIQPSEPRDSAVYFCASGPPGQGVSPLHFGNGTRLTVT.

V usage is TRBV7-2 and J usage is TRBJ2-3, with D possibly being TRBD1 (6 bases). Germline lookup yields CDR1 SGHTA and CDR2 FQGNSA. CDR3 length equals 14 residues. The V gene lost 8 bases and the J gene lost 4 bases, with 16 bases spanning the gap. CDR3 residues: CASQGSQGPDTQYF. The CDR3 bases are TGTGCCAGCCAAGGCTCACAGGGACCAGATACGCAGTATTTT.

The chain is built from TRBV28 and TRBJ2-7, with 10 nucleotides matching TRBD2. With 2 bases clipped from V and 6 bases from J, the junction kept 7 bases outside the gene matches. This CDR3 is built from 15 residues. Germline CDR1 and CDR2: MDHEN and SYDVKM. The CDR3 bases are TGTGCCAGCAGTTTAGGAGCGGGGGGGACTTTCGAGCAGTACTTC. This gives the protein CASSLGAGGTFEQYF.

V and J are TRBV4-3 and TRBJ2-1; 9 bases match TRBD2. Germline loops: CDR1 LGHNA, CDR2 YSLEER. This CDR3 has 16 residues. V lost 2 bases, J lost 7 bases, and 9 bases stayed unmatched. CDR3 coding DNA: TGCGCCAGCAGCCAATCTAAAGCGGGGGGTTCGAATGAGCAGTTCTTC. Protein: CASSQSKAGGSNEQFF.

V usage is TRBV12-5 and J usage is TRBJ1-1; D unresolved. Germline V gene sequence: CDR1 LGHNT, CDR2 FRNRAP. V shed 8 bases and J shed 6 bases, with 19 bases lying between them. The CDR3 is 14 residues long. In nucleotides, the CDR3 is TGTGCTAGTACGCCCTCGGGGAAAGCCTCTGAAGCTTTCTTT. Translation gives CASTPSGKASEAFF.

The CDR3 DNA reads TGTGCCAGCAGCACCCAAATCGGGGAGACCCAGTACTTC. Its translation is CASSTQIGETQYF. The chain is built from TRBV7-2 and TRBJ2-5; D is uncertain. The germline V gene has CDR1 SGHTA and CDR2 FQGNSA. This CDR3 is 13 amino acids long. Trimming removed 5 bases from V and 5 bases from J, with 12 bases in between.